Following are 16 T cell receptor beta chains from one sample sequenced in a study of molecular identifiers for immune sequencing clone quantification. From the PCR reads, TCRdb called clonotypes with MiXCR, one entry per CDR3 protein. The table has about 65,000 distinct CDR3 sequences, around 18% seen once. Specimen: naive CD8+ T cells from blood, with Jurkat cell RNA spiked in. Subset given: FACS-sorted CD8+CD4-CCR7+CD45RA+ naive T cells. These receptors were collected from a human donor in good health. Some libraries in this study had Jurkat cell RNA spiked in.

The rearrangement uses TRBV2 and TRBJ2-1, with a weak D call TRBD2 (5 bases). The CDR3 contains 13 residues. In germline, CDR1 is SNHLY, CDR2 FYNNEI. Between the trimmed V and J ends, which lost 3 bases and 4 bases, there was a span of 7 bases. The CDR3 sequence is CASSDTSYNEQFF. CDR3 coding DNA: TGTGCCAGCAGTGATACTAGTTACAATGAGCAGTTCTTC.

This clonotype was observed many times. The chain has TRBV4-2 and TRBJ2-7; D is perhaps TRBD2 (5 bases). The germline CDR1 and CDR2 sequences are LGHNA and YNFKEQ. CDR3 length: 12 residues. V lost 4 bases and J 5 bases, leaving 9 bases between the germline ends. The CDR3 loop is CASSPYGNEQYF. CDR3 coding DNA: TGTGCCAGCAGCCCCTACGGGAACGAGCAGTACTTC.

This chain uses TRBV7-8 with TRBJ2-1; D is perhaps TRBD1 (5 bases). The germline CDR1 and CDR2 sequences are SGHVS and FQNEAQ. The V end was cut by 4 bases, the J end by 10 bases, with 14 bases between. The CDR3 has 13 amino acids. DNA of the CDR3: TGTGCCAGCAGCTCGGACATCCGGGCGGAGCAGTTCTTC. Translated, it gives CASSSDIRAEQFF.

As concerns this clonotype: This may stem from a read error, because a much larger clone lies one nucleotide away. The V call is TRBV24-1, the J call TRBJ2-1, with D perhaps matching TRBD2 (6 bases). Germline-derived CDR1 and CDR2 are KGHDR and SFDVKD. The CDR3 consists of 16 residues. Here the CDR3 DNA reads TGTGCCACCCGTGATTTGCCCTACGGAGGGCACAATGAGCAGTTCTTC. Translating gives CATRDLPYGGHNEQFF.

This clonotype has ten or more counts. The chain joins TRBV9 to TRBJ2-3, with D possibly TRBD1 on 6 matching bases. V lost 4 bases to trimming and J lost 3 bases, with 15 bases between them. CDR1 is SGDLS and CDR2 is YYNGEE in the germline V gene. The CDR3 sequence is 15 residues long. The CDR3 DNA reads as TGTGCCAGCAGCCCAGCCGGGACACCAACAGATACGCAGTATTTT. Encoded protein: CASSPAGTPTDTQYF. Full variable domain (remainder filled in from reference TRBV9 and TRBJ2-3): DSGVTQTPKHLITATGQRVTLRCSPRSGDLSVYWYQQSLDQGLQFLIQYYNGEERAKGNILERFSAQQFPDLHSELNLSSLELGDSALYFCASSPAGTPTDTQYFGPGTRLTVL.

This clonotype was counted many times. The rearrangement uses TRBV11-2 and TRBJ2-3, with D perhaps TRBD2 (6 bases). Trimming took off 5 bases at V and 0 bases at J, with 12 bases between the two ends. This CDR3 is built from 15 residues. Germline V gene sequence: CDR1 SGHAT, CDR2 FQNNGV. The CDR3 coding sequence is TGTGCCAGCAGCATTAGCGGCTATAGCACAGATACGCAGTATTTT. Residues: CASSISGYSTDTQYF.

Concerning this clonotype: Being one base from a much bigger clone, this may be a read error. The rearrangement links TRBV6-1 to TRBJ1-5; TRBD1 might be the D (5 bases). From germline, CDR1 is MNHNS and CDR2 SASEGT. CDR3 length: 14 amino acids. CDR3 sequence reads: CASSEMWGNRPQHF. The CDR3 DNA reads TGTGCCAGCAGTGAAATGTGGGGCAATCGGCCCCAGCATTTT.

This clonotype was recorded at least ten times. The chain joins TRBV11-2 to TRBJ2-1, with D perhaps being TRBD1 or TRBD2 (5 bases each). This CDR3 comprises 16 residues. Per the germline V gene, CDR1 is SGHAT and CDR2 is FQNNGV. The V end was cut by 5 bases, the J end by 0 bases, with 14 bases between. CDR3 protein: CASSLPGLGSYNEQFF. The CDR3 DNA reads as TGTGCCAGCAGCCTCCCGGGGCTGGGCTCCTACAATGAGCAGTTCTTC.

This clonotype occurred many times. The rearrangement uses TRBV10-2 and TRBJ2-7, with D perhaps TRBD1 (6 bases). V was pared by 10 bases and J by 0 bases, with 25 bases between. Germline CDR1 is WSHSY and CDR2 is SAAADI. CDR3 size: 17 residues. CDR3 DNA sequence: TGCGCCACCCAATCCCGCGACAGGATACAATTCTCCTACGAGCAGTACTTC. Its translation is CATQSRDRIQFSYEQYF.

This clonotype was seen at least ten times. The gene calls are TRBV29-1 and TRBJ2-3, with 11 bases aligning to TRBD1. Germline loops: CDR1 SQVTM, CDR2 ANQGSEA. The length of the CDR3 is 20 residues. With 7 bases clipped from V and 0 bases from J, the junction kept 21 bases outside the gene matches. This chain's CDR3 is CSASYRLGQGANPSTDTQYF. CDR3 DNA sequence: TGCAGCGCCTCCTATCGGTTAGGACAGGGGGCGAATCCTAGCACAGATACGCAGTATTTT.

This clonotype was seen ten or more times. The chain combines TRBV7-8 with TRBJ1-2; tentative D call: TRBD1 (5 bases). V lost 1 base, J lost 5 bases, and 8 bases lay in between. Germline CDR1 is SGHVS and CDR2 is FQNEAQ. The CDR3 is 13 residues long. CDR3 DNA sequence: TGTGCCAGCAGCTTAGGACAGCTGTATGGCTACACCTTC. This translates into CASSLGQLYGYTF.

This clonotype was counted at least ten times. The rearrangement uses TRBV7-8 and TRBJ2-5; a possible D gene is TRBD2 (6 bases). The CDR3 loop spans 17 amino acids. The V gene lost 2 bases and the J gene lost 1 base, with 17 bases spanning the gap. In germline, CDR1 is SGHVS, CDR2 FQNEAQ. The CDR3 sequence is CASSLILPGGTQETQYF. Written as DNA, the CDR3 is TGTGCCAGCAGCTTAATTCTCCCTGGCGGGACCCAAGAGACCCAGTACTTC.

Ten or more counts support this clonotype. The chain recombines TRBV10-2 with TRBJ2-5; 11 bases line up with TRBD2. The CDR3 has 16 residues. With V trimmed by 3 bases and J by 1 base, 4 bases remained unmatched. Germline CDR1 and CDR2: WSHSY and SAAADI. The CDR3 is CASSDPGTSGQETQYF. The CDR3 region has the DNA TGCGCCAGCAGTGATCCCGGGACTAGCGGCCAAGAGACCCAGTACTTC.

This clonotype was detected many times. This chain uses TRBV9 with TRBJ2-2; 8 nucleotides align to TRBD1. The V gene's germline CDR1 is SGDLS and CDR2 YYNGEE. V lost 1 base, J lost 4 bases, and 12 bases stayed unmatched. There are 18 residues in the CDR3. The CDR3 loop is CASSVSLSGQGFTGELFF. The CDR3 coding sequence is TGTGCCAGCAGCGTAAGTTTATCAGGACAGGGTTTCACCGGGGAGCTGTTTTTT.

The genes are TRBV27 and TRBJ2-1, with a weak D call TRBD1 (6 bases). V lost 11 bases to trimming and J lost 7 bases, with 18 bases between them. This CDR3 contains 13 residues. The germline gives CDR1 MNHEY, CDR2 SMNVEV (reference sequence). DNA of the CDR3: TGTGCCGCCGGACAGCTACAATTGAATGAGCAGTTCTTC. Amino acids: CAAGQLQLNEQFF.

This clonotype was seen many times. The chain couples TRBV27 to TRBJ1-1, with D unclear. The CDR3 extends over 13 amino acids. V dropped 3 bases and J dropped 2 bases, with 7 bases sitting between them. CDR1 and CDR2 (germline): MNHEY, SMNVEV (reference sequence). The CDR3 nucleotides read TGTGCCAGCAGTTTTTACAGTAACACTGAAGCTTTCTTT. It translates to CASSFYSNTEAFF.